A selection of T cell receptor beta chains follows, all from one sample in a study of response to subunit inactivated influenza vaccine. In TCRdb, the RT-PCR reads were re-called with MiXCR into one record per CDR3 protein. The repertoire consists of some 190,000 distinct CDR3 sequences, with around 14% occurring once and the leading ten covering roughly 26%. The sequencing used CD8+ T cells sorted from PBMCs, collected around 5 days after vaccination. Source of these receptors: a man aged 50 to 59 who received an inactivated influenza vaccine. The CDR3 runs from the conserved cysteine through the conserved F or W. Size is stated for part of the rows, as once, few or many counts, or as a class when the clone is expanded.

abundance	v_gene	j_gene	CDR3aa
many	TRBV5-1	TRBJ2-5	CASSWTVQETQYF
few	TRBV24-1	TRBJ1-5	CAPRGAGNSNQPQHF
few	TRBV7-9	TRBJ2-1	CASTFGVGGYEQFF
many	TRBV24-1	TRBJ1-3	CATRDSGNTIYF
NA	TRBV5-1	TRBJ2-7	CASSVADSSYEQYF
few	TRBV7-2	TRBJ2-1	CASSLVLAGGGEQFF
many	TRBV4-1	TRBJ2-3	CASSQEGVSTDTQYF
NA	TRBV5-1	TRBJ2-1	CASSAYSGEQFF
NA	TRBV9	TRBJ2-1	CASSPTGLEYPFF
few	TRBV29-1	TRBJ2-7	CSVWTEAYEQYF
many	TRBV3-1	TRBJ2-2	CASSRQGANTGELFF
NA	TRBV5-5	TRBJ2-7	CASTGGRDEPYYEQYF
few	TRBV6-1	TRBJ2-3	CASSLRTSGSTDTQYF
NA	TRBV5-1	TRBJ2-5	CASSPWTSGVGETQYF
NA	TRBV13	TRBJ1-4	CASSLVLDEKLFF
few	TRBV5-1	TRBJ2-7	CASSSSQPGLEQYF